This note documents a single TCR beta chain sequence. This sample stems from a study of blood T cell repertoires in COVID-19. Study context: Spain, Italy and the United States supplied samples that represented acute and convalescent COVID-19. From T cells, B-cell-depleted T cells, or PBMCs came the material, which was cDNA or gDNA.

Original processing notes: For nucleated cells, counts were estimated from reference gene primer amplification. The table came from immunoSEQ multiplex PCR; TCRdb's copy has only in-frame clones and leaves some out. V and J calls and clone size come straight from that table; D and trimming were deduced from the DNA. Here the sample spans approximately 290,000 clones, around 85% being singletons. A Seattle source enrolled patients during active infection and followed them longitudinally. The CDR3 spans 15 residues. Germline assignment: CDR1 MDHEN and CDR2 SYDVKM. Trimming at V came to 5 bases and at J to 6 bases, leaving 5 bases not matched to a gene.

The rearrangement joins TRBV28 to TRBJ1-6, with 9 nucleotides matching TRBD1. This receptor was taken from a human donor with COVID-19, enrolled during active disease. The donor label of this sample is uncertain. Sequencing was done on a sample of peripheral blood. In DNA form, the CDR3 reads TGTGCCAGCAGTCGATCGGGACAGGGTAATTCACCCCTCCACTTT. It specifies CASSRSGQGNSPLHF.